This TCR beta chain was captured in a study of identical twins. Study results and caveats: When twins shared out-of-frame alpha sequences, those sequences had excess low generation probability.

V lost 3 bases and J 7 bases, leaving 10 bases between the germline ends. The germline gives CDR1 DFQATT, CDR2 SNEGSKA (reference sequence). This CDR3 is built from 13 residues. MiXCR was run by TCRdb on the 5' RACE reads, yielding one entry per CDR3 protein. Of roughly 720,000 distinct CDR3 sequences in the sample, roughly 20% are singletons; the top ten hold about an eighth. In regard to this clonotype: The antigen remains undetermined.

This sample also belongs to another study, concerning T cells expressing NK-cell markers. This second report adds: Cells sorted as CD3+CD56+NKG2C+, CD3+CD56+NKG2C- and CD3+CD56-NKG2C+ T cells supplied the TCR beta repertoires.

Sequencing used PBMCs. The chain joins TRBV20-1 to TRBJ1-6; D uncertain. The clonotype comes from a woman under 30 in good health. The CDR3: CSAREQENSPLHF. DNA for the CDR3: TGCAGTGCTAGGGAGCAGGAGAATTCACCCCTCCACTTT.